Listed below are T cell receptor beta chains from one sample, sequenced in a study of patients and donors after allogeneic stem cell transplantation. TCRdb independently ran MiXCR on the RT-PCR reads; one entry per CDR3 protein. The top ten hold 50% of the sample, which has some 150,000 distinct CDR3 sequences, 30% to 45% seen once. Sequenced material: blood, either unsorted or a sorted T cell fraction (not recorded which). The receptors stem from a human donor who was either an allogeneic HSCT recipient or a stem cell or donor lymphocyte infusion donor (not recorded which). It is not recorded whose cells these are; they may come from a transplant donor. The CDR3 runs from the conserved cysteine through the conserved F or W. D genes are given only for firm matches. The listing skips clone size in some rows; elsewhere it reads once, few, many or a size class.

clone size: .; V gene: TRBV10-3; J gene: TRBJ2-2; D gene: .; CDR3 DNA: TGTGCCATCAGTGAGGCTGCGAACACCGGGGAGCTGTTTTTT; CDR3 protein: CAISEAANTGELFF
clone size: many; V gene: TRBV28; J gene: TRBJ2-7; D gene: .; CDR3 DNA: TGTGCCAGCAGTTCCTCTACGTCACAGTACTTC; CDR3 protein: CASSSSTSQYF
clone size: .; V gene: TRBV6-2/TRBV6-3; J gene: TRBJ2-1; D gene: TRBD2; CDR3 DNA: TGTGCCAGCAGTTACTCGGTATTAGCGGGGACGAATGAGCAGTTCTTC; CDR3 protein: CASSYSVLAGTNEQFF
clone size: .; V gene: TRBV7-2; J gene: TRBJ1-2; D gene: TRBD1; CDR3 DNA: TGTGCCAGCAGCTCGTCACCTGGGACAGCCCACTATGGCTACACCTTC; CDR3 protein: CASSSSPGTAHYGYTF
clone size: .; V gene: TRBV5-5; J gene: TRBJ2-1; D gene: TRBD1; CDR3 DNA: TGTGCCAGCAGCTTGACAGGGGGATACAATGAGCAGTTCTTC; CDR3 protein: CASSLTGGYNEQFF
clone size: .; V gene: TRBV20-1; J gene: TRBJ2-4; D gene: .; CDR3 DNA: TGCAGTGCTAGACTCCCCGGTGCCAAAAACATTCAGTACTTC; CDR3 protein: CSARLPGAKNIQYF
clone size: few; V gene: TRBV4-2; J gene: TRBJ1-2; D gene: TRBD1; CDR3 DNA: TGTGCCAGCAGCCAATATCAGGGACAGCCTAACTATGGCTACACCTTC; CDR3 protein: CASSQYQGQPNYGYTF
clone size: .; V gene: TRBV7-2; J gene: TRBJ1-2; D gene: .; CDR3 DNA: TGTGCCAGCAGCTTAGAAGCCCAGGGGAATGGCTACACCTTC; CDR3 protein: CASSLEAQGNGYTF
clone size: few; V gene: TRBV15; J gene: TRBJ1-5; D gene: TRBD1; CDR3 DNA: TGTGCCACCAGCAGACATGGACAGGCTACTCAGCCCCAGCATTTT; CDR3 protein: CATSRHGQATQPQHF
clone size: few; V gene: TRBV5-1; J gene: TRBJ2-1; D gene: .; CDR3 DNA: TGCGCCAGCAGCTTGGGCTCTCTGCTAGAGCAGTTCTTC; CDR3 protein: CASSLGSLLEQFF
clone size: .; V gene: TRBV12-3/TRBV12-4; J gene: TRBJ1-5; D gene: .; CDR3 DNA: TGTGCCAGCAGTTTTTCGGGAGCACAGCCCCAGCATTTT; CDR3 protein: CASSFSGAQPQHF
clone size: .; V gene: TRBV5-5; J gene: TRBJ1-6; D gene: .; CDR3 DNA: TGTGCCAGCAGCTTGTGGCCAGGGCGCGATAATTCACCCCTCCACTTT; CDR3 protein: CASSLWPGRDNSPLHF
clone size: .; V gene: TRBV28; J gene: TRBJ2-5; D gene: TRBD2; CDR3 DNA: TGTGCCAGCAGTCTTAGCGGGGCCTACCAAGAGACCCAGTACTTC; CDR3 protein: CASSLSGAYQETQYF
clone size: few; V gene: TRBV6-5; J gene: TRBJ1-2; D gene: TRBD1; CDR3 DNA: TGTGCCAGCAGTTACTCAGGGACAGGGGGTAATGGCTACACCTTC; CDR3 protein: CASSYSGTGGNGYTF
clone size: few; V gene: TRBV6-6; J gene: TRBJ1-5; D gene: .; CDR3 DNA: TGTGCCAGCAGTTCGGGGGGCGTGCAGCCCCAGCATTTT; CDR3 protein: CASSSGGVQPQHF
clone size: .; V gene: TRBV7-9; J gene: TRBJ2-7; D gene: TRBD2; CDR3 DNA: TGTGCCAGCAGGGGGGGGAGCGTCCCCTCCTACGAGCAGTACTTC; CDR3 protein: CASRGGSVPSYEQYF
clone size: .; V gene: TRBV20-1; J gene: TRBJ2-1; D gene: .; CDR3 DNA: TGCAGTGCTAGAGATGAGCGGATCCTCTCCTACAATGAGCAGTTCTTC; CDR3 protein: CSARDERILSYNEQFF
clone size: few; V gene: TRBV12-3/TRBV12-4; J gene: TRBJ1-6; D gene: .; CDR3 DNA: TGTGCCAGCAGTTGGAACCATAATTCACCCCTCCACTTT; CDR3 protein: CASSWNHNSPLHF
clone size: few; V gene: TRBV12-3/TRBV12-4; J gene: TRBJ1-3; D gene: .; CDR3 DNA: TGTGCCAGCAGTGTCACAGGGAGAGGAAACACCATATATTTT; CDR3 protein: CASSVTGRGNTIYF
clone size: .; V gene: TRBV27; J gene: TRBJ1-4; D gene: .; CDR3 DNA: TGTGCCAGCAGTTTTATCGCAACTAATGAAAAACTGTTTTTT; CDR3 protein: CASSFIATNEKLFF
clone size: .; V gene: TRBV4-3; J gene: TRBJ2-3; D gene: .; CDR3 DNA: TGCGCCAGCAGCCAAGGACCCCTCACAGATACGCAGTATTTT; CDR3 protein: CASSQGPLTDTQYF
clone size: .; V gene: TRBV28; J gene: TRBJ2-7; D gene: TRBD2; CDR3 DNA: TGTGCCAGCAGTTCCCTAGCGGGGACTCACTACGAGCAGTACTTC; CDR3 protein: CASSSLAGTHYEQYF
clone size: many; V gene: TRBV27; J gene: TRBJ1-1; D gene: .; CDR3 DNA: TGTGCCAGCAGTTTATGGAGGGGGAACACTGAAGCTTTCTTT; CDR3 protein: CASSLWRGNTEAFF
clone size: .; V gene: TRBV12-3/TRBV12-4; J gene: TRBJ1-6; D gene: TRBD1; CDR3 DNA: TGTGCCAGCAGTCCTCCCTTGGGACAGAGCTCCTATAATTCACCCCTCCACTTT; CDR3 protein: CASSPPLGQSSYNSPLHF
clone size: .; V gene: TRBV6-5; J gene: TRBJ2-3; D gene: TRBD2; CDR3 DNA: TGTGCCAGCAGTTACTCGCGACTAGCGGGGGGCCCTAGCACAGATACGCAGTATTTT; CDR3 protein: CASSYSRLAGGPSTDTQYF
clone size: .; V gene: TRBV2; J gene: TRBJ1-6; D gene: TRBD1; CDR3 DNA: TGTGCCAGCAGTGAAGAGGGACAGTTCAATTCACCCCTCCACTTT; CDR3 protein: CASSEEGQFNSPLHF
clone size: .; V gene: TRBV25-1; J gene: TRBJ2-2; D gene: TRBD1; CDR3 DNA: TGTGCCAGCAGAGCATCGGACAGGTACACCGGGGAGCTGTTTTTT; CDR3 protein: CASRASDRYTGELFF
clone size: .; V gene: TRBV20-1; J gene: TRBJ2-1; D gene: TRBD2; CDR3 DNA: TGCACCCCCTCAGGACTAGCGGGAAAAAGCTCCTACAATGAGCAGTTCTTC; CDR3 protein: CTPSGLAGKSSYNEQFF
clone size: .; V gene: TRBV20-1; J gene: TRBJ1-6; D gene: TRBD1; CDR3 DNA: TGCAGTGCTAGCGGACAGGCAGTGGATTCACCCCTCCACTTT; CDR3 protein: CSASGQAVDSPLHF
clone size: few; V gene: TRBV27; J gene: TRBJ2-7; D gene: .; CDR3 DNA: TGTGCCAGCAGTTTGGTTGGGGGGGCCTCGTACGAGCAGTACTTC; CDR3 protein: CASSLVGGASYEQYF
clone size: few; V gene: TRBV4-2; J gene: TRBJ1-2; D gene: .; CDR3 DNA: TGTGCCAGCAGCCAAGATCGCGGCAGGAACTATGGCTACACCTTC; CDR3 protein: CASSQDRGRNYGYTF
clone size: .; V gene: TRBV5-1; J gene: TRBJ1-2; D gene: .; CDR3 DNA: TGCGCCAGCAGCTTGGGGGCAGGTTTTGGAGGCTACACCTTC; CDR3 protein: CASSLGAGFGGYTF
clone size: few; V gene: TRBV4-1; J gene: TRBJ1-2; D gene: TRBD1; CDR3 DNA: TGCGCCAGCAGCCAAGGGGGACAGGGAAGAAGTTATGGCTACACCTTC; CDR3 protein: CASSQGGQGRSYGYTF
clone size: .; V gene: TRBV4-3; J gene: TRBJ1-6; D gene: TRBD1; CDR3 DNA: TGCGCCAGCAGCCAAGACGGCAGGGGGCCGACACCCCTCCACTTT; CDR3 protein: CASSQDGRGPTPLHF
clone size: .; V gene: TRBV27; J gene: TRBJ2-5; D gene: .; CDR3 DNA: TGTGCCAGCAGCCCCCGGGACCAAGAGACCCAGTACTTC; CDR3 protein: CASSPRDQETQYF
clone size: few; V gene: TRBV12-3/TRBV12-4; J gene: TRBJ2-1; D gene: .; CDR3 DNA: TGTGCCAGCAGTTTTGGTACTAAGCAGTTCTTC; CDR3 protein: CASSFGTKQFF
clone size: .; V gene: TRBV2; J gene: TRBJ1-4; D gene: .; CDR3 DNA: TGTGCCAGCAGTGAAGCGGGGGCCTCCCATGAAAAACTGTTTTTT; CDR3 protein: CASSEAGASHEKLFF
clone size: .; V gene: TRBV10-3; J gene: TRBJ2-7; D gene: .; CDR3 DNA: TGTGCCATCAGTGAGTCGACAGGGACTCACGAGCAGTACTTC; CDR3 protein: CAISESTGTHEQYF
clone size: .; V gene: TRBV18; J gene: TRBJ1-2; D gene: .; CDR3 DNA: TGTGCCAGCTCACCAATCCGGGGAAAGGACTATGGCTACACCTTC; CDR3 protein: CASSPIRGKDYGYTF
clone size: .; V gene: TRBV12-3/TRBV12-4; J gene: TRBJ1-6; D gene: .; CDR3 DNA: TGTGCCAGCAGGCCCGGGACCCACAATTCACCCCTCCACTTT; CDR3 protein: CASRPGTHNSPLHF
clone size: many; V gene: TRBV10-2; J gene: TRBJ1-5; D gene: .; CDR3 DNA: TGCGCCACGGGAGAAGTCCCGAGGCAGCCCCAGCATTTT; CDR3 protein: CATGEVPRQPQHF
clone size: .; V gene: TRBV20-1; J gene: TRBJ2-7; D gene: .; CDR3 DNA: TGCAGTTCATACCCTCCGGGACACAACTACGAGCAGTACTTC; CDR3 protein: CSSYPPGHNYEQYF
clone size: .; V gene: TRBV4-3; J gene: TRBJ2-7; D gene: .; CDR3 DNA: TGCGCCAGCAGCCAAGATACCTCCTACGAGCAGTACTTC; CDR3 protein: CASSQDTSYEQYF
clone size: .; V gene: TRBV5-1; J gene: TRBJ2-3; D gene: TRBD1; CDR3 DNA: TGCGCCAGCAGCCTTTGGACAGGGACGCAGTATTTT; CDR3 protein: CASSLWTGTQYF
clone size: many; V gene: TRBV12-3/TRBV12-4; J gene: TRBJ1-4; D gene: .; CDR3 DNA: TGTGCCAGCAGCCCTTGGCCCGGGGGTACTGAAAAACTGTTTTTT; CDR3 protein: CASSPWPGGTEKLFF
clone size: .; V gene: TRBV11-1; J gene: TRBJ2-1; D gene: .; CDR3 DNA: TGTGCCAGCAGTCCCAGGGATTACTCCTACAATGAGCAGTTCTTC; CDR3 protein: CASSPRDYSYNEQFF
clone size: .; V gene: TRBV20-1; J gene: TRBJ1-1; D gene: .; CDR3 DNA: TGCAGTGCTTCCCCGGGGGCCGCGTTGCCTCGTAACACTGAAGCTTTCTTT; CDR3 protein: CSASPGAALPRNTEAFF
clone size: few; V gene: TRBV20-1; J gene: TRBJ1-5; D gene: TRBD1; CDR3 DNA: TGCAGTGCTAGTAGGGACAGACGACAGCCCCAGCATTTT; CDR3 protein: CSASRDRRQPQHF
clone size: few; V gene: TRBV10-3; J gene: TRBJ1-5; D gene: .; CDR3 DNA: TGTGCCATCAGTGATGGGGGGAGGAATCAGCCCCAGCATTTT; CDR3 protein: CAISDGGRNQPQHF
clone size: .; V gene: TRBV6-5; J gene: TRBJ2-3; D gene: .; CDR3 DNA: TGTGCCAGCAGTGACTCATACACAGGGATTAGCACAGATACGCAGTATTTT; CDR3 protein: CASSDSYTGISTDTQYF